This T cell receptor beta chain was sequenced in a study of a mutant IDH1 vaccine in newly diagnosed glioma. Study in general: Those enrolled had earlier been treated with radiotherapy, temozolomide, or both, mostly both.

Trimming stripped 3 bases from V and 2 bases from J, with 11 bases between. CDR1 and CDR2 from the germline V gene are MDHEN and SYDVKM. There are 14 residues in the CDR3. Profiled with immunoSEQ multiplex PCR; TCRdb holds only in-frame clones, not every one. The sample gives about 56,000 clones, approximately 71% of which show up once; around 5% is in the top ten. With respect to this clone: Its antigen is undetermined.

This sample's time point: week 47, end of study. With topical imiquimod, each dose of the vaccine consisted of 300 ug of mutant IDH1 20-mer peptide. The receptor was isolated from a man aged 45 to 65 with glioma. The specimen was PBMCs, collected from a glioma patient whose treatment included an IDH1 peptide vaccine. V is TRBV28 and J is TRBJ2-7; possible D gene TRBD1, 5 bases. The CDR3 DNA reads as TGTGCCAGCAGTTTGGGGCAGGCTACCTACGAGCAGTACTTC. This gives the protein CASSLGQATYEQYF.